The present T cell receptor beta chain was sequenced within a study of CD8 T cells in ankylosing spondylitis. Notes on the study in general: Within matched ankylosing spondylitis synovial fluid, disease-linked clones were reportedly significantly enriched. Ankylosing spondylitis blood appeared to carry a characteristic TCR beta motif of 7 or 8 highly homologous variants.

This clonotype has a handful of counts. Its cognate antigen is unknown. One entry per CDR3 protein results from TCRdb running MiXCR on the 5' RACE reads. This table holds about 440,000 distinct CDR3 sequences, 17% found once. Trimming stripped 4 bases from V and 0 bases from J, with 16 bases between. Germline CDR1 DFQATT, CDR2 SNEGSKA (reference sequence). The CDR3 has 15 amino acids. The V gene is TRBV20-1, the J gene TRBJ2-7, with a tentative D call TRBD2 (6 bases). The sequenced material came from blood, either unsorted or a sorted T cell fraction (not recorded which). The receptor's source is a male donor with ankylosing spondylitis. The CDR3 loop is CSAISPGLRSYEQYF. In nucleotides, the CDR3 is TGCAGTGCTATAAGCCCGGGACTCCGCTCCTACGAGCAGTACTTC.